This T cell receptor beta chain was sequenced for a study of blood T cell repertoires in COVID-19 (dated by TCRdb to 2020 to 2021). Describing the broader study: Samples covering the acute and convalescent phases of COVID-19 were provided by collaborators in the United States, Italy and Spain. The material from the prospective study consisted of cDNA or gDNA derived from T cells, B-cell-depleted T cells, or PBMCs. The dataset comprised deeply sampled blood TCRbeta repertoires from subjects exposed to, actively infected with, or recovered from COVID-19. The repertoires were made available in a free public database intended to serve as a resource for research on the immune response to SARS-CoV-2. Samples were obtained from the ongoing ImmuneRACE study (first 160 participants) and from 1,254 subjects provided by 6 global collaborators. A de-identified subject ID, COVID-19 status, age in years and sex were almost always included in the sample metadata. Where available, HLA class I and class II types were obtained from metadata supplied by the sample provider rather than from assay-based typing.

The immunoSEQ Assay, a bias-controlled multiplex PCR, was used to amplify TCRbeta CDR3 regions from genomic DNA. Per the original workflow: The number of nucleated cells in each sample was estimated from the amplification of reference gene primers within the assay. To quantify the absolute abundance of each unique TCRbeta CDR3 rearrangement, sequence reads were collapsed and filtered. For each sample, productive Simpson clonality was calculated as the square root of Simpson's diversity index over productive rearrangements. Entries here come from immuneACCESS through TCRdb and include only in-frame sequences with V and J called. Some clones fail to appear in such tables; in the studies checked, an unresolved V gene covers under half of the shortfall, and the cause of the remainder is unknown. V, J and clone size were drawn from that table, and D and trimming were deduced from the DNA. The sample table contains about 50,000 clones; only one count was recorded for approximately 85% of them. About 6% of the sample is taken by the ten largest.

Results the study describes overall, beyond this receptor: The quantity of clinical and demographic metadata differed by source and by participant and was supplied without curation.

Collaborating institutions collected whole blood in K2EDTA tubes following their own protocols. For TCRbeta analysis, collaborators shipped samples as frozen whole blood, isolated PBMCs, or DNA extracted from either of those sample types. A remark on this clone: It lacks a known antigen. Base qualities are not provided; no much larger clone lies one nucleotide away.

Sequencing was performed on peripheral blood. This sequence originates from a man in his sixties with acute or convalescent COVID-19.

CDR3 reads: CAWSTGSTGELFF. The nucleotides are TGTGCCTGGAGTACAGGGTCAACCGGGGAGCTGTTTTTT. The V gene is TRBV30 and the J gene is TRBJ2-2, with TRBD1 tentatively as D gene (6 bases match). Spanning cysteine to phenylalanine, the CDR3 consists of 13 amino acids. The only DNA kept is the CDR3, 39 bases in frame from the first base. The germline ends are 9 bases apart after V is trimmed by 2 bases and J by 5 bases. CDR1 and CDR2 (GTSNPN, SVGIG) derive from the germline V gene (reference sequence).